The 3 T cell receptor beta chains listed next were all sequenced from one sample in a study of shared clonotypes between healthy human individuals. Profiling relied on immunoSEQ multiplex PCR, and the TCRdb table lists in-frame clones only, not all of them. The sample comprises some 1,900,000 clones, roughly 94% of which are singletons, and under 1.5% rests with the top ten. CD45RO-negative, CCR7-selected cells formed the naive CD8 fraction, which excluded terminally differentiated effector memory CD45RA+ cells. Sequenced input: naive CD8+ T cells sorted from blood. The receptor set was obtained from a man aged 18 to 30 in good health.

Comments on this clone: Other DNA sequences within the sample encode an identical CDR3. The chain joins TRBV6-5 to TRBJ2-7; D remains ambiguous. In germline, CDR1 is MNHEY, CDR2 SVGAGI. With 6 bases removed from V and 0 bases from J, the gap between germline ends came to 9 bases. CDR3 length: 13 residues. The DNA of the CDR3 is TGTGCCAGCAGCTCAGGACCCTCCTACGAGCAGTACTTC. Amino acids: CASSSGPSYEQYF.

The V and J genes are TRBV2 and TRBJ1-2; no firm D call. V lost 3 bases and J 8 bases, leaving 13 bases between the germline ends. The V gene's germline CDR1 is SNHLY and CDR2 FYNNEI. The CDR3 consists of 13 residues. For the CDR3, the DNA is TGTGCCAGCAGTGATTTAGCGTTGGGGGGCTACACCTTC. It is translated as CASSDLALGGYTF.

V and J are TRBV7-8 and TRBJ1-2; D is perhaps TRBD1 (5 bases). V lost 1 base and J lost 4, with 19 bases in between. CDR3 length equals 17 residues. CDR1 and CDR2 (germline): SGHVS, FQNEAQ. DNA of the CDR3: TGTGCCAGCAGCTTAGTTCGGGGGGAGTCGGAATTCTATGGCTACACCTTC. Amino acids: CASSLVRGESEFYGYTF.